This is a list of T cell receptor beta chains from one sample in a study of blood T cell repertoires in COVID-19. Method: immunoSEQ multiplex PCR; TCRdb's copy keeps in-frame clones and lacks some. In the table there are about 200,000 clones, more than 75% of which are singletons. Specimen: peripheral blood. The receptors originated from a man in his 60s with acute or convalescent COVID-19. CDR3s include the opening cysteine and the closing phenylalanine or tryptophan. Where a row states a size, it is once, few, many or the class of an expanded clone; other rows omit it.

clone size,V gene,CDR3 length,CDR3 protein
NA,TRBV5-6,17,CASSLDGLSSYNSPLHF
few,TRBV20-1,15,CSASLSGGFGDTQYF
NA,TRBV5-4,16,CASSSPQRGGSYEQYF
once,TRBV2,15,CASTRGGQGSYGYTF
once,TRBV6-2/TRBV6-3,17,CASSYSRGYDSNQPQHF
few,TRBV15,16,CATSIPLGQGRQPQHF
NA,TRBV11-3,15,CASSPGTERTGELFF
once,TRBV27,14,CASREGGAAYEQYF
NA,TRBV7-3,12,CASRSGANVLTF
NA,TRBV3-1/TRBV3-2,14,CASSQSGDTYEQYF
NA,TRBV3-1/TRBV3-2,13,CASSPWGDYEQYF
NA,TRBV4-2,17,CASSQTTGKAMNTEAFF
NA,TRBV18,17,CASSPGQGTSVNYGYTF
NA,TRBV3-1/TRBV3-2,14,CASSQLAGQGEQYF
once,TRBV18,14,CASSPRTGALGYTF
NA,TRBV7-2,15,CASRTPSGVTGELFF
NA,TRBV14,15,CASSQAGVFITEAFF
NA,TRBV4-2,20,CASSETTSGGAFSSTDTQYF
NA,TRBV7-6,16,CASSSTGGGSNQPQHF
NA,TRBV4-1,20,CASSHTPGQGAQTYNSPLHF
NA,TRBV5-6,15,CASSLGSSLADIQYF
once,TRBV5-4,15,CASSLRDTRNQPQHF
NA,TRBV28,16,CASSLGGNLANQPQHF
NA,TRBV7-2,17,CASSLSETSGGGNEQFF
NA,TRBV6-5,15,CASSYGGGSGNTIYF
NA,TRBV6-2/TRBV6-3,17,CASSSTRASWSTDTQYF
NA,TRBV5-1,17,CASSLPTSGGAGETQYF
NA,TRBV7-9,14,CASRTLGQDYGYTF
NA,TRBV7-3,16,CASSPQGTRGHNEQFF
NA,TRBV9,15,CASSPGGSRNTEAFF
NA,TRBV2,14,CASSGQGRVNEQFF
NA,TRBV2,15,CASLDRPMGNQPQHF
NA,TRBV18,18,CASSPVQSAFSGANVLTF